A selection of T cell receptor beta chains follows, all from one sample in a study of shared clonotypes between healthy human individuals. Method: immunoSEQ multiplex PCR; TCRdb's copy keeps in-frame clones and lacks some. The table shows 2 million to 2.5 million clones, with just under 95% occurring only once. Specimen: naive CD4+ T cells from PBMCs. The receptors come from a man between 18 and 35 years old in good health. Some clones in this sample may be carry-over from other donors' samples. Each CDR3 is given with its conserved first and last residue. The order of the fields is J gene, D gene, clone size, V gene, CDR3 protein, CDR3 DNA. D genes are given only for firm matches. Size is omitted from some rows. Given values are once, few, many or a class for expanded clones.

j_gene: TRBJ1-2
d_gene: NA
abundance: NA
v_gene: TRBV9
CDR3aa: CASSPDGASSRYGYTF
CDR3nt: TGTGCCAGCAGCCCCGACGGGGCCTCCTCTCGCTATGGCTACACCTTC

j_gene: TRBJ2-7
d_gene: TRBD2
abundance: NA
v_gene: TRBV4-2
CDR3aa: CASSPNQREIRYEQYF
CDR3nt: TGTGCCAGCAGCCCCAACCAGCGGGAGATAAGGTACGAGCAGTACTTC

j_gene: TRBJ2-7
d_gene: TRBD2
abundance: NA
v_gene: TRBV7-2
CDR3aa: CASSLARLAGGLEYF
CDR3nt: TGTGCCAGCAGCTTAGCTCGACTAGCGGGAGGGCTAGAGTACTTC

j_gene: TRBJ2-7
d_gene: TRBD2
abundance: NA
v_gene: TRBV6-6
CDR3aa: CASRPTSGSVYEQYF
CDR3nt: TGTGCCAGCCGGCCAACTAGCGGGAGTGTATACGAGCAGTACTTC

j_gene: TRBJ1-1
d_gene: NA
abundance: NA
v_gene: TRBV28
CDR3aa: CASSRNRATEAFF
CDR3nt: TGTGCCAGCAGCCGAAACAGGGCCACTGAAGCTTTCTTT

j_gene: TRBJ2-5
d_gene: TRBD2
abundance: NA
v_gene: TRBV11-3
CDR3aa: CASSLGAGDQETQYF
CDR3nt: TGTGCCAGCAGCTTAGGAGCGGGGGACCAAGAGACCCAGTACTTC

j_gene: TRBJ1-2
d_gene: TRBD1
abundance: NA
v_gene: TRBV5-4
CDR3aa: CASSTTGTGWYYGYTF
CDR3nt: TGTGCCAGCAGCACGACCGGGACAGGGTGGTACTATGGCTACACCTTC

j_gene: TRBJ1-1
d_gene: NA
abundance: few
v_gene: TRBV5-1
CDR3aa: CASSTQGGNTEAFF
CDR3nt: TGCGCCAGCAGCACACAGGGTGGGAACACTGAAGCTTTCTTT

j_gene: TRBJ2-7
d_gene: TRBD1
abundance: NA
v_gene: TRBV11-2
CDR3aa: CASRPQGARDEQYF
CDR3nt: TGTGCCAGCAGACCGCAGGGGGCCCGGGACGAGCAGTACTTC

j_gene: TRBJ1-4
d_gene: NA
abundance: NA
v_gene: TRBV6-6
CDR3aa: CASSPSTEKLFF
CDR3nt: TGTGCCAGCAGCCCCTCTACCGAAAAACTGTTTTTT

j_gene: TRBJ2-1
d_gene: TRBD2
abundance: NA
v_gene: TRBV5-1
CDR3aa: CASSFPRGREAVYNEQFF
CDR3nt: TGCGCCAGCAGCTTCCCAAGGGGACGGGAGGCCGTTTACAATGAGCAGTTCTTC

j_gene: TRBJ1-2
d_gene: TRBD1
abundance: once
v_gene: TRBV7-9
CDR3aa: CASSLSGGEKDGYTF
CDR3nt: TGTGCCAGCAGCTTATCAGGGGGGGAGAAAGATGGCTACACCTTC

j_gene: TRBJ2-5
d_gene: NA
abundance: once
v_gene: TRBV25-1
CDR3aa: CASSPGANYQETQYF
CDR3nt: TGTGCCAGCAGTCCGGGGGCCAACTACCAAGAGACCCAGTACTTC

j_gene: TRBJ2-1
d_gene: TRBD2
abundance: NA
v_gene: TRBV5-4
CDR3aa: CASTPGGSGGGNEQFF
CDR3nt: TGTGCCAGCACTCCCGGTGGTAGCGGGGGGGGGAATGAGCAGTTCTTC

j_gene: TRBJ2-7
d_gene: NA
abundance: once
v_gene: TRBV5-4
CDR3aa: CASSLPSTYEQYF
CDR3nt: TGTGCCAGCAGCTTGCCCTCAACCTACGAGCAGTACTTC

j_gene: TRBJ2-6
d_gene: TRBD1
abundance: once
v_gene: TRBV18
CDR3aa: CASSPTRTGSGANVLTF
CDR3nt: TGTGCCAGCTCACCGACGCGGACAGGGTCAGGGGCCAACGTCCTGACTTTC

j_gene: TRBJ2-4
d_gene: NA
abundance: few
v_gene: TRBV18
CDR3aa: CASSNRGGENIQYF
CDR3nt: TGTGCCAGCTCCAATCGAGGCGGGGAAAACATTCAGTACTTC

j_gene: TRBJ1-1
d_gene: NA
abundance: NA
v_gene: TRBV28
CDR3aa: CASSLIGVWTEAFF
CDR3nt: TGTGCCAGCAGTTTGATAGGGGTTTGGACTGAAGCTTTCTTT

j_gene: TRBJ2-3
d_gene: NA
abundance: once
v_gene: TRBV25-1
CDR3aa: CASSLGDGWADTQYF
CDR3nt: TGTGCCAGCAGTCTGGGGGACGGGTGGGCAGATACGCAGTATTTT

j_gene: TRBJ1-1
d_gene: TRBD1
abundance: NA
v_gene: TRBV6-5
CDR3aa: CASSLKGQGYTEAFF
CDR3nt: TGTGCCAGCAGTTTGAAGGGACAGGGATACACTGAAGCTTTCTTT

j_gene: TRBJ2-1
d_gene: NA
abundance: NA
v_gene: TRBV30
CDR3aa: CATTRPGPYNEQFF
CDR3nt: TGTGCGACTACTAGGCCGGGCCCCTACAATGAGCAGTTCTTC

j_gene: TRBJ1-4
d_gene: NA
abundance: NA
v_gene: TRBV5-1
CDR3aa: CASSLLPAGEKLFF
CDR3nt: TGCGCCAGCAGCTTGCTTCCCGCAGGGGAAAAACTGTTTTTT

j_gene: TRBJ2-7
d_gene: NA
abundance: once
v_gene: TRBV28
CDR3aa: CASSFRLEQYF
CDR3nt: TGTGCCAGCAGTTTTAGGTTAGAGCAGTACTTC

j_gene: TRBJ1-2
d_gene: TRBD1
abundance: NA
v_gene: TRBV6-1
CDR3aa: CASSGAGGPGYGYTF
CDR3nt: TGTGCCAGCAGTGGGGCAGGGGGGCCAGGGTATGGCTACACCTTC

j_gene: TRBJ2-5
d_gene: TRBD2
abundance: NA
v_gene: TRBV5-1
CDR3aa: CASSSGTSGFQETQYF
CDR3nt: TGCGCCAGCAGCTCGGGGACTAGCGGGTTCCAAGAGACCCAGTACTTC

j_gene: TRBJ1-5
d_gene: NA
abundance: NA
v_gene: TRBV29-1
CDR3aa: CSASFQGSQHF
CDR3nt: TGCAGCGCCTCATTTCAGGGATCCCAGCATTTT

j_gene: TRBJ2-3
d_gene: TRBD2
abundance: NA
v_gene: TRBV6-5
CDR3aa: CASSYSGTSSTDTQYF
CDR3nt: TGTGCCAGCAGTTACTCAGGGACTAGCAGCACAGATACGCAGTATTTT

j_gene: TRBJ2-1
d_gene: TRBD2
abundance: NA
v_gene: TRBV29-1
CDR3aa: CSVDPRTSGGGEQFF
CDR3nt: TGCAGCGTTGATCCACGGACTAGCGGGGGGGGTGAGCAGTTCTTC

j_gene: TRBJ2-5
d_gene: NA
abundance: NA
v_gene: TRBV25-1
CDR3aa: CASSWTNNQETQYF
CDR3nt: TGTGCCAGCAGCTGGACTAACAACCAAGAGACCCAGTACTTC

j_gene: TRBJ2-1
d_gene: TRBD2
abundance: NA
v_gene: TRBV27
CDR3aa: CASSSNPLWASGEYNEQFF
CDR3nt: TGTGCCAGCAGTTCCAACCCCCTCTGGGCTAGCGGGGAATACAATGAGCAGTTCTTC

j_gene: TRBJ2-7
d_gene: NA
abundance: NA
v_gene: TRBV9
CDR3aa: CASSVETASYEQYF
CDR3nt: TGTGCCAGCAGCGTCGAGACAGCTTCCTACGAGCAGTACTTC

j_gene: TRBJ2-5
d_gene: TRBD1
abundance: NA
v_gene: TRBV10-3
CDR3aa: CAISESRTGGQETQYF
CDR3nt: TGTGCCATCAGTGAGTCCCGGACAGGGGGTCAAGAGACCCAGTACTTC

j_gene: TRBJ1-4
d_gene: NA
abundance: NA
v_gene: TRBV6-1
CDR3aa: CASSGGALNEKLFF
CDR3nt: TGTGCCAGCAGCGGCGGGGCGCTAAATGAAAAACTGTTTTTT

j_gene: TRBJ2-3
d_gene: NA
abundance: NA
v_gene: TRBV5-1
CDR3aa: CASSLAKGGPTDTQYF
CDR3nt: TGCGCCAGCAGCTTGGCCAAGGGGGGCCCCACAGATACGCAGTATTTT

j_gene: TRBJ2-7
d_gene: TRBD1
abundance: NA
v_gene: TRBV5-1
CDR3aa: CASSPRTGGYEQYF
CDR3nt: TGCGCCAGCAGCCCAAGGACAGGGGGCTACGAGCAGTACTTC

j_gene: TRBJ2-5
d_gene: TRBD1
abundance: NA
v_gene: TRBV6-1
CDR3aa: CASSEFRNRDRAQETQYF
CDR3nt: TGTGCCAGCAGTGAATTCCGGAACCGGGACAGGGCACAAGAGACCCAGTACTTC

j_gene: TRBJ2-3
d_gene: NA
abundance: NA
v_gene: TRBV27
CDR3aa: CASRRGGTDTQYF
CDR3nt: TGTGCCAGCAGGAGAGGGGGCACAGATACGCAGTATTTT

j_gene: TRBJ1-3
d_gene: NA
abundance: NA
v_gene: TRBV5-8
CDR3aa: CASSREGNTIYF
CDR3nt: TGTGCCAGCAGCAGGGAAGGAAACACCATATATTTT

j_gene: TRBJ1-5
d_gene: NA
abundance: NA
v_gene: TRBV5-5
CDR3aa: CASSLAGQSNQPQHF
CDR3nt: TGTGCCAGCAGCTTGGCGGGCCAGAGCAATCAGCCCCAGCATTTT

j_gene: TRBJ2-6
d_gene: NA
abundance: NA
v_gene: TRBV5-5
CDR3aa: CASSLDSGANVLTF
CDR3nt: TGTGCCAGCAGCTTGGACTCTGGGGCCAACGTCCTGACTTTC

j_gene: TRBJ2-7
d_gene: NA
abundance: once
v_gene: TRBV30
CDR3aa: CAWSVLGQSSYEQYF
CDR3nt: TGTGCCTGGAGTGTATTGGGGCAGAGCTCCTACGAGCAGTACTTC

j_gene: TRBJ2-3
d_gene: TRBD2
abundance: NA
v_gene: TRBV5-1
CDR3aa: CASSSNPPGLATDTQYF
CDR3nt: TGCGCCAGCAGCTCAAATCCTCCGGGACTAGCCACAGATACGCAGTATTTT

j_gene: TRBJ2-1
d_gene: NA
abundance: NA
v_gene: TRBV28
CDR3aa: CASSPGLAYNEQFF
CDR3nt: TGTGCCAGCAGTCCCGGGCTAGCGTACAATGAGCAGTTCTTC

j_gene: TRBJ2-7
d_gene: NA
abundance: once
v_gene: TRBV20-1
CDR3aa: CSARGSSEQYF
CDR3nt: TGCAGTGCTCGGGGGTCCTCCGAGCAGTACTTC

j_gene: TRBJ2-7
d_gene: TRBD1
abundance: NA
v_gene: TRBV28
CDR3aa: CATWKRTGGYEQYF
CDR3nt: TGTGCCACCTGGAAAAGGACAGGGGGGTACGAGCAGTACTTC

j_gene: TRBJ2-1
d_gene: TRBD2
abundance: NA
v_gene: TRBV9
CDR3aa: CASSFGLAGNNEQFF
CDR3nt: TGTGCCAGCAGCTTCGGACTAGCGGGGAACAATGAGCAGTTCTTC

j_gene: TRBJ2-7
d_gene: TRBD1
abundance: NA
v_gene: TRBV18
CDR3aa: CASSPSGGEYEQYF
CDR3nt: TGTGCCAGCTCACCATCAGGGGGCGAGTACGAGCAGTACTTC

j_gene: TRBJ2-1
d_gene: TRBD1
abundance: NA
v_gene: TRBV7-3
CDR3aa: CASTPGGYNEQFF
CDR3nt: TGTGCCAGCACCCCAGGGGGTTACAATGAGCAGTTCTTC

j_gene: TRBJ1-2
d_gene: NA
abundance: NA
v_gene: TRBV4-1
CDR3aa: CASSRALNYGYTF
CDR3nt: TGCGCCAGCAGCAGGGCATTAAACTATGGCTACACCTTC

j_gene: TRBJ2-5
d_gene: TRBD2
abundance: NA
v_gene: TRBV7-2
CDR3aa: CASSLRAGPNQETQYF
CDR3nt: TGTGCCAGCAGCTTAAGAGCGGGACCGAACCAAGAGACCCAGTACTTC

j_gene: TRBJ1-5
d_gene: TRBD1
abundance: NA
v_gene: TRBV7-2
CDR3aa: CASSSRQGAGQPQHF
CDR3nt: TGTGCCAGCAGCTCGAGACAGGGGGCCGGGCAGCCCCAGCATTTT

j_gene: TRBJ2-6
d_gene: NA
abundance: NA
v_gene: TRBV6-1
CDR3aa: CASSRDSSGANVLTF
CDR3nt: TGTGCCAGCAGCAGGGACTCCTCTGGGGCCAACGTCCTGACTTTC

j_gene: TRBJ1-2
d_gene: TRBD1
abundance: NA
v_gene: TRBV10-3
CDR3aa: CAISDLLDRGIANYGYTF
CDR3nt: TGTGCCATCAGTGATTTATTGGACAGGGGAATCGCTAACTATGGCTACACCTTC

j_gene: TRBJ2-1
d_gene: NA
abundance: once
v_gene: TRBV7-2
CDR3aa: CASSRLAARDEQFF
CDR3nt: TGTGCCAGCAGCCGATTGGCCGCCCGGGATGAGCAGTTCTTC

j_gene: TRBJ1-3
d_gene: NA
abundance: NA
v_gene: TRBV5-4
CDR3aa: CASSLKTSGNTIYF
CDR3nt: TGTGCCAGCAGCTTGAAAACCTCTGGAAACACCATATATTTT

j_gene: TRBJ1-5
d_gene: TRBD1
abundance: NA
v_gene: TRBV30
CDR3aa: CAWSTGGSQPQHF
CDR3nt: TGTGCCTGGAGTACAGGGGGCAGCCAGCCCCAGCATTTT

j_gene: TRBJ1-1
d_gene: NA
abundance: NA
v_gene: TRBV6-1
CDR3aa: CASSGDYRAEAFF
CDR3nt: TGTGCCAGCAGTGGTGATTATAGGGCTGAAGCTTTCTTT

j_gene: TRBJ1-5
d_gene: NA
abundance: NA
v_gene: TRBV5-3
CDR3aa: CARSRRVNQPQHF
CDR3nt: TGTGCCAGAAGCCGGAGGGTCAATCAGCCCCAGCATTTT

j_gene: TRBJ1-2
d_gene: TRBD1
abundance: NA
v_gene: TRBV29-1
CDR3aa: CSVGTGIHYGYTF
CDR3nt: TGCAGCGTTGGGACAGGGATCCACTATGGCTACACCTTC